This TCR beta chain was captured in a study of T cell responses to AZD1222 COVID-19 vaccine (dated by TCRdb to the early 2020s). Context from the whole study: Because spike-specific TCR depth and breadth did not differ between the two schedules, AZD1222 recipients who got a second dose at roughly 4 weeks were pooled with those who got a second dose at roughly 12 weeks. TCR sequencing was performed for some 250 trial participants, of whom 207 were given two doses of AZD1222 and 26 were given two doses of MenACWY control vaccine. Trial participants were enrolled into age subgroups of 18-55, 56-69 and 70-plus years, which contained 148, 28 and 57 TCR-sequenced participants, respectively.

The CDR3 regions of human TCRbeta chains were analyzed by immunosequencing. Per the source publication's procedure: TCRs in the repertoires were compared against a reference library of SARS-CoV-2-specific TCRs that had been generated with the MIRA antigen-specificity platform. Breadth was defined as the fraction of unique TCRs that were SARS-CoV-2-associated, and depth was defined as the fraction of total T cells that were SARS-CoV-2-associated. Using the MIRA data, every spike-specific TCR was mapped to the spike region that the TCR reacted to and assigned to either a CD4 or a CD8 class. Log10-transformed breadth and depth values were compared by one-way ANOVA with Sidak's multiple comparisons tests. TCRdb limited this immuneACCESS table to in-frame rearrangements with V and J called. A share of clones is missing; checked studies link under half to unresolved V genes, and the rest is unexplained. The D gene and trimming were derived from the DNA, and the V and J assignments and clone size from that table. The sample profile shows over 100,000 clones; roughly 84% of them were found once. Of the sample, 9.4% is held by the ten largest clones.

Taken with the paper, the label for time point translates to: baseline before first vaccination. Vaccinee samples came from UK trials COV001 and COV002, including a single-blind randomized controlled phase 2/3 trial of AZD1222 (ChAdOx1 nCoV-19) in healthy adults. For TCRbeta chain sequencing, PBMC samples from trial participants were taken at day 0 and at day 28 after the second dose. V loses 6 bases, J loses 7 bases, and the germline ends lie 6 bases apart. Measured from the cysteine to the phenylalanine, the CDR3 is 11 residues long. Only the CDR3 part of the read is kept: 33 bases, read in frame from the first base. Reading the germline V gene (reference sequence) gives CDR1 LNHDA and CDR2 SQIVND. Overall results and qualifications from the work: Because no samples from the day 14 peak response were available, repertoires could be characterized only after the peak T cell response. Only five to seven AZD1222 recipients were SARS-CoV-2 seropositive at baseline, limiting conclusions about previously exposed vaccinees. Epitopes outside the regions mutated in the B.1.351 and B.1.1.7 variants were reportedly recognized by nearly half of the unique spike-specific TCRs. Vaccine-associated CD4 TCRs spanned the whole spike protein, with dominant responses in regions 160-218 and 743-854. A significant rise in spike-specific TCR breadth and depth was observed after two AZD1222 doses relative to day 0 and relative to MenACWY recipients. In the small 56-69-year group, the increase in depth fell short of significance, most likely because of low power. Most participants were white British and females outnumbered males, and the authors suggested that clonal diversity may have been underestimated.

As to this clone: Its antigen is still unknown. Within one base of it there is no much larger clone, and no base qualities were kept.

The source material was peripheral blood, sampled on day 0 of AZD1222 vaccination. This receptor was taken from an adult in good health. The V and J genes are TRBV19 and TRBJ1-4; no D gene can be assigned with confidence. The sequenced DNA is TGTGCCAGTAGCCTCCGTGAAAAACTGTTTTTT. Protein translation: CASSLREKLFF.